This T cell receptor beta chain came from a study of T cell responses to AZD1222 COVID-19 vaccine. Study-wide findings and caveats: White British donors predominated, females outnumbered males, and clonal diversity was possibly underestimated.

Only a few counts were recorded for this clone. Its antigen is as yet unknown. Profiled with immunoSEQ multiplex PCR; TCRdb holds only in-frame clones, not every one. The data hold more than 35,000 clones, with approximately 83% observed a single time. CDR1 is LGHDT and CDR2 is YNNKEL in the germline V gene (reference sequence). This CDR3 is 14 amino acids long. Deletions cut 1 base from V and 4 bases from J, with 8 bases between. Here the sequenced sample was peripheral blood, taken on day 0 of AZD1222 vaccination. The source of this sequence is an adult in good health. The rearrangement uses TRBV3-1 (or the pseudogene TRBV3-2) and TRBJ2-4; D gene unclear. CDR3 amino acids: CASSQAVSKNIQYF. The CDR3 DNA sequence: TGTGCCAGCAGCCAAGCGGTGTCAAAAAACATTCAGTACTTC.